The 27 T cell receptor beta chains given below trace back to one sample, sequenced in a study of blood T cell repertoires in COVID-19. Profiled with immunoSEQ multiplex PCR; TCRdb holds only in-frame clones, not every one. Among tens of thousands of clones listed, around 82% were seen once. The sequenced material came from peripheral blood. Receptor source: a man aged 45-65 years with active COVID-19.

The chain combines TRBV29-1 with TRBJ2-5; 9 bases align to TRBD1. The CDR3 totals 13 residues. In germline, CDR1 is SQVTM, CDR2 ANQGSEA. The junction had 5 bases not matched to a gene; V was cut back by 6 bases and J by 3 bases. Here the CDR3 reads CSVRDRVEETQYF. The DNA of the CDR3 is TGCAGCGTCCGGGACAGGGTGGAAGAGACCCAGTACTTC.

This chain connects TRBV11-2 to TRBJ1-1, with a weak D call TRBD1 (5 bases). Trimming removed 3 bases at V and 5 bases at J, with 13 bases between. The germline gives CDR1 SGHAT, CDR2 FQNNGV. The CDR3 has 14 residues. CDR3 sequence: CASSLGTSFTEAFF. As DNA, the CDR3 is TGTGCCAGCAGCTTGGGGACTTCCTTTACTGAAGCTTTCTTT.

This chain uses TRBV2 with TRBJ2-3; 9 positions match TRBD2. J lost 5 bases, V lost 4 bases, and 7 bases had no gene match. The CDR3 is made up of 15 amino acids. Germline values: CDR1 SNHLY, CDR2 FYNNEI. Here the CDR3 DNA reads TGTGCCAGCAGTGCAGAGCGGGGGGCTCGAGATACGCAGTATTTT. Protein: CASSAERGARDTQYF. Supplemented by reference TRBV2 and TRBJ2-3, the full variable domain reads EPEVTQTPSHQVTQMGQEVILRCVPISNHLYFYWYRQILGQKVEFLVSFYNNEISEKSEIFDDQFSVERPDGSNFTLKIRSTKLEDSAMYFCASSAERGARDTQYFGPGTRLTVL.

The chain joins TRBV6-5 to TRBJ2-6; D not resolved. Germline V gives CDR1 MNHEY, CDR2 SVGAGI. There are 15 residues in the CDR3. Trimming removed 6 bases at V and 0 bases at J, with 9 bases between. CDR3 DNA sequence: TGTGCCAGCAGGACGGGTGGCTCTGGGGCCAACGTCCTGACTTTC. It is translated as CASRTGGSGANVLTF.

The rearrangement joins TRBV7-3 to TRBJ2-3, with 10 bases matching TRBD2. The CDR3 runs to 16 residues. Germline V gives CDR1 SGHTA, CDR2 FQGTGA. Trimming removed 6 bases from V and 0 bases from J; junction bases left unmatched: 6. CDR3 DNA sequence: TGTGCCAGCAGTCCTTTAGCGGGGGGTAGCACAGATACGCAGTATTTT. It codes for CASSPLAGGSTDTQYF.

The chain links TRBV19 to TRBJ2-5; TRBD1 agrees at 7 bases. The germline V gene encodes CDR1 LNHDA and CDR2 SQIVND (reference sequence). The CDR3 covers 15 residues. Trimming cost V 2 bases and J 3 bases; bases outside gene matches: 6. DNA for the CDR3: TGTGCCAGTAGTATAACTTCCGGGACAGAAGAGACCCAGTACTTC. Translation: CASSITSGTEETQYF.

The chain recombines TRBV7-6 with TRBJ2-3; 10 nucleotides match TRBD2. The junction had 9 bases not matched to a gene; V was cut back by 4 bases and J by 2 bases. This CDR3 is built from 17 residues. Germline assignment: CDR1 SGHVS and CDR2 FNYEAQ. This CDR3 reads CASSSATSGTLTDTQYF. The CDR3, as DNA: TGTGCCAGCAGCTCGGCCACTAGCGGGACCCTCACAGATACGCAGTATTTT.

The chain links TRBV18 to TRBJ2-1; 9 bases agree with TRBD2. The CDR3 spans 16 residues. With V trimmed by 5 bases and J by 5 bases, 10 bases remained unmatched. Germline assignment: CDR1 KGHSH and CDR2 LQKENI. CDR3 sequence reads: CASSSSTSGFNNEQFF. DNA of the CDR3: TGTGCCAGCTCATCCTCCACTAGCGGGTTTAACAATGAGCAGTTCTTC.

V gene TRBV19 combines with J gene TRBJ2-3, with TRBD2 matching 13 bases. Looked up from germline, CDR1 is LNHDA and CDR2 is SQIVND (reference sequence). With 2 bases clipped from V and 0 bases from J, the junction kept 5 bases outside the gene matches. The CDR3 totals 18 residues. CDR3 in amino acids: CASSISGLAGTSTDTQYF. The CDR3 region has the DNA TGTGCCAGTAGTATATCGGGACTAGCGGGAACTAGCACAGATACGCAGTATTTT. The full variable domain, with the rest looked up from reference TRBV19 and TRBJ2-3, is DGGITQSPKYLFRKEGQNVTLSCEQNLNHDAMYWYRQDPGQGLRLIYYSQIVNDFQKGDIAEGYSVSREKKESFPLTVTSAQKNPTAFYLCASSISGLAGTSTDTQYFGPGTRLTVL.

The J gene is TRBJ2-2, the V gene TRBV30; 10 bases fit TRBD2. The CDR3 runs 16 residues. Losses at the gene ends were 4 bases for V and 4 bases for J; bases not matched to a gene: 9. The germline V gene encodes CDR1 GTSNPN and CDR2 SVGIG (reference sequence). CDR3 in amino acids: CAWTGAGGRGTGELFF. CDR3 in DNA: TGTGCCTGGACGGGAGCGGGAGGGCGCGGCACCGGGGAGCTGTTTTTT.

This clone is deemed medium-sized. V usage is TRBV9 and J usage is TRBJ1-1; D possibly corresponds to TRBD1 (6 bases). The CDR3 runs to 17 residues. The germline V gene encodes CDR1 SGDLS and CDR2 YYNGEE. V was shortened by 0 bases and J by 3 bases, with 18 bases between the two germline ends. As DNA, the CDR3 is TGTGCCAGCAGCGTAGTACACACAGGGCTGTCGGACACTGAAGCTTTCTTT. This translates into CASSVVHTGLSDTEAFF.

CDR3 DNA: TGTGCCAGCAGCGCCCACCGGGACGAGCAGTACTTC. This sequence encodes CASSAHRDEQYF. This chain joins TRBV7-2 and TRBJ2-7; no reliable D call. The CDR3 runs to 12 residues. Per the germline V gene, CDR1 is SGHTA and CDR2 is FQGNSA. With 5 bases removed from V and 5 bases from J, the gap between germline ends came to 10 bases. The whole variable domain, remainder taken from reference TRBV7-2 and TRBJ2-7, is GAGVSQSPSNKVTEKGKDVELRCDPISGHTALYWYRQSLGQGLEFLIYFQGNSAPDKSGLPSDRFSAERTGGSVSTLTIQRTQQEDSAVYLCASSAHRDEQYFGPGTRLTVT.

J is TRBJ2-5 and V is TRBV19, with 7 bases identical to TRBD1. Germline V gives CDR1 LNHDA, CDR2 SQIVND (reference sequence). CDR3 size: 15 residues. Trimming took 5 bases from V and 5 from J; bases not matched to a gene: 11. Here the CDR3 reads CASSSGTVEEETQYF. Written as DNA, the CDR3 is TGTGCCAGTAGTTCCGGGACAGTCGAAGAGGAGACCCAGTACTTC.

This rearrangement joins TRBV7-6 to TRBJ1-1, with 8 bases aligning to TRBD1. CDR3 length equals 14 residues. Germline trimming cut 5 bases from V and 6 bases from J; bases unmatched to any gene: 8. Germline V gene sequence: CDR1 SGHVS, CDR2 FNYEAQ. CDR3 DNA: TGTGCCAGCAGCCTAACGGGACAGGTTTCTGAAGCTTTCTTT. Its translation: CASSLTGQVSEAFF.

The chain links TRBV7-3 to TRBJ2-3; D gene unclear. This CDR3 has 15 amino acids. The ends were cut back, 5 bases at V and 2 bases at J, with 14 bases in the middle. The V gene's germline CDR1 is SGHTA and CDR2 FQGTGA. The CDR3 reads CASSRTNLLTDTQYF. The DNA for the CDR3 is TGTGCCAGCAGCCGTACTAACCTTCTCACAGATACGCAGTATTTT.

The chain employs TRBV20-1 and TRBJ1-3; D is perhaps TRBD1 (5 bases). Trimming cost V 3 bases and J 0 bases, with 15 bases left between them. The germline V gene has CDR1 DFQATT and CDR2 SNEGSKA (reference sequence). This CDR3 contains 16 residues. The CDR3 is CSASSGSSFSGNTIYF. The CDR3 region has the DNA TGCAGTGCTAGTTCAGGGTCCTCCTTCTCTGGAAACACCATATATTTT.

The V call is TRBV11-2, the J call TRBJ2-7; 7 positions match TRBD1. The CDR3 totals 14 residues. The germline CDR1 and CDR2 sequences are SGHAT and FQNNGV. V dropped 4 bases and J dropped 2; count of bases not matched to a gene: 5. The CDR3 protein is CASSSRDRTYEQYF. The CDR3 bases are TGTGCCAGCAGCTCCCGGGACAGAACCTACGAGCAGTACTTC.

J is TRBJ2-7 and V is TRBV6-1; the match to TRBD1 covers 7 bases. This CDR3 contains 14 residues. Unmatched junction bases numbered 4, after V lost 1 base and J lost 4 bases. The germline gives CDR1 MNHNS, CDR2 SASEGT. CDR3 coding DNA: TGTGCCAGCAGTGAAGAATTACAGGGGTACGAGCAGTACTTC. It translates to CASSEELQGYEQYF.

About this clone itself: One junction end does not reproduce the germline sequence, and a read error may be involved. The chain has TRBV6-5 and TRBJ1-5, with D unresolved. Germline CDR1 MNHEY, CDR2 SVGAGI. The CDR3 has 12 amino acids. The CDR3 DNA is TGTGCCACCAGTCGGGGCAATCAGCCCCAGCATTTT. Protein sequence: CATSRGNQPQHF.

The rearrangement joins TRBV27 to TRBJ2-7, with D possibly matching TRBD1 (6 bases). Between the trimmed V and J ends, which lost 4 bases and 3 bases, there was a span of 16 bases. This CDR3 comprises 15 residues. Germline CDR1 and CDR2: MNHEY and SMNVEV (reference sequence). The CDR3 DNA follows: TGTGCCAGCAGTTCTAGGGTCGGGACACGCTACGAGCAGTACTTC. Amino acid sequence: CASSSRVGTRYEQYF.

This clone appeared once. The chain links TRBV28 to TRBJ2-5; D not certain. The CDR3 extends over 13 amino acids. Per the germline V gene, CDR1 is MDHEN and CDR2 is SYDVKM. V was pared by 1 base and J by 5 bases, with 8 bases between. CDR3 in amino acids: CASSLSPRETQYF. The CDR3 nucleotides read TGTGCCAGCAGTTTATCACCCAGGGAGACCCAGTACTTC.

This chain connects TRBV7-8 to TRBJ2-1, with TRBD2 matching 11 bases. The J segment lost 7 bases and the V segment lost 5 bases, leaving 10 bases of the junction unmatched. The CDR3 length is 16 residues. CDR1 and CDR2 (germline): SGHVS, FQNEAQ. The CDR3 loop reads CASSPSRLAGPNEQFF. CDR3 in DNA: TGTGCCAGCAGCCCTAGTAGACTAGCGGGACCAAATGAGCAGTTCTTC. The full variable domain, completed using reference TRBV7-8 and TRBJ2-1, is GAGVSQSPRYKVAKRGQDVALRCDPISGHVSLFWYQQALGQGPEFLTYFQNEAQLDKSGLPSDRFFAERPEGSVSTLKIQRTQQEDSAVYLCASSPSRLAGPNEQFFGPGTRLTVL.

The chain links TRBV10-2 to TRBJ1-5, with TRBD1 as a possible D gene (6 bases). Looked up from germline, CDR1 is WSHSY and CDR2 is SAAADI. V shed 2 bases and J shed 6 bases, with 11 bases lying between them. The CDR3 spans 14 residues. The CDR3 loop is CASSEVTGSQPQHF. Here the CDR3 DNA reads TGCGCCAGCAGTGAGGTAACAGGGAGTCAGCCCCAGCATTTT.

A few counts support this clone. V and J are TRBV21-1 and TRBJ2-2; the D segment call TRBD1 is taken from the table without a DNA check. TRBV21-1 has pseudogene status. The CDR3 length is 14 residues. In nucleotides, the CDR3 is TGTGCCAGCGACATTACAGGGGATGGCGGGGAGCTGTTTTTT. Encoded protein: CASDITGDGGELFF.

V gene TRBV27 combines with J gene TRBJ1-2; possibly TRBD1 for D (6 bases). The CDR3 loop spans 14 amino acids. The V and J ends lost 5 bases and 1 base respectively, with 11 bases between them. Looked up from germline, CDR1 is MNHEY and CDR2 is SMNVEV (reference sequence). CDR3 in amino acids: CASSEDSRNYGYTF. The CDR3, as DNA: TGTGCCAGCAGTGAGGACAGTCGTAACTATGGCTACACCTTC.

The chain carries TRBV27 and TRBJ2-2, with TRBD1 matching 9 bases. CDR3 size: 14 residues. The V gene's germline CDR1 is MNHEY and CDR2 SMNVEV (reference sequence). The V segment lost 8 bases and the J segment 5 bases; nucleotides outside the gene matches: 6. The CDR3 reads CASRWDRVTGELFF. DNA for the CDR3: TGTGCCAGCCGGTGGGACAGGGTGACCGGGGAGCTGTTTTTT.

The rearrangement joins TRBV4-1 to TRBJ1-5; 9 bases are a match to TRBD1. Germline CDR1 MGHRA, CDR2 YSYEKL. J lost 7 bases, V lost 4 bases, and 8 bases had no gene match. CDR3 length: 15 amino acids. The CDR3 sequence: CASSPVTGGQQPQHF. CDR3 DNA sequence: TGCGCCAGCAGCCCGGTGACAGGGGGTCAACAGCCCCAGCATTTT.